The 8 T cell receptor beta chains reported below all come from one sample, sequenced in a study of blood T cell repertoires in COVID-19. Using immunoSEQ multiplex PCR, the repertoire was profiled, and TCRdb retains in-frame clones only, with some absent. The sample includes over 35,000 clones, roughly 78% of them seen just once. Sequencing was done on a sample of peripheral blood. The source is a man between 65 and 85 years old with acute or convalescent COVID-19.

J is TRBJ2-5 and V is TRBV9; 9 bases match TRBD1. V was pared by 4 bases and J by 4 bases, with 11 bases of the junction left unmatched. CDR1 is SGDLS and CDR2 is YYNGEE in the germline V gene. This CDR3 is 16 amino acids long. CDR3 sequence (DNA): TGTGCCAGCAGCCCGGCCCGACAGGGGGGAGGAGAGACCCAGTACTTC. Amino acid sequence: CASSPARQGGGETQYF.

The chain recombines TRBV28 with TRBJ1-6; the match to TRBD1 covers 9 bases. The CDR3 spans 14 residues. CDR1 is MDHEN, CDR2 SYDVKM, per germline. The V gene end was trimmed by 6 bases and the J gene end by 9 bases; junction bases not matched to a gene: 6. The CDR3: CASSPGQGSSPLHF. CDR3 sequence (DNA): TGTGCCAGCAGCCCGGGACAGGGCTCTTCACCCCTCCACTTT.

This clone was observed once. V gene TRBV5-1 combines with J gene TRBJ2-3; a weak D match, TRBD2 (5 bases). Per the germline V gene, CDR1 is SGHRS and CDR2 is YFSETQ. The V and J ends lost 3 bases and 1 base respectively, with 12 bases between them. The CDR3 contains 15 residues. For the CDR3, the DNA is TGCGCCAGCAGCTCGGGTGTCGGGGGCACAGATACGCAGTATTTT. This sequence encodes CASSSGVGGTDTQYF.

V usage is TRBV19 and J usage is TRBJ1-1; 9 nucleotides align to TRBD1. The V and J ends lost 6 bases and 5 bases, in that order; junction bases with no gene match: 10. CDR1 and CDR2 from the germline V gene are LNHDA and SQIVND (reference sequence). The CDR3 contains 15 residues. CDR3 DNA sequence: TGTGCCAGTAGCCTTATAGGGACAGGGAGAACTGAAGCTTTCTTT. It codes for CASSLIGTGRTEAFF.

In its sample, this clone was seen once. The chain joins TRBV6-2 or TRBV6-3 to TRBJ2-3; TRBD2 matches at 12 bases. Germline CDR1 is MNHEY and CDR2 is SVGEGT. With V trimmed by 2 bases and J by 3 bases, 6 bases remained unmatched. CDR3 length: 17 amino acids. CDR3: CASSYPSGRGFTDTQYF. CDR3 nucleotides: TGTGCCAGCAGTTACCCTAGCGGGAGGGGGTTTACAGATACGCAGTATTTT.

The rearrangement uses TRBV11-2 and TRBJ2-1; no clear D. V shed 4 bases and J shed 8 bases, with 9 bases lying between them. The CDR3 runs 12 residues. Per germline, CDR1 SGHAT and CDR2 FQNNGV. The CDR3 protein is CASSSLAYEQFF. CDR3 sequence (DNA): TGTGCCAGCAGCTCCCTCGCGTATGAGCAGTTCTTC.

The J gene is TRBJ2-3, the V gene TRBV12-3 or TRBV12-4; D not certain. The CDR3 consists of 11 residues. V dropped 6 bases and J dropped 3 bases, with 4 bases sitting between them. DNA for the CDR3: TGTGCCAGCAGCGTAACAGATACGCAGTATTTT. As protein: CASSVTDTQYF.

The V call is TRBV28, the J call TRBJ1-5, with 9 nucleotides matching TRBD1. Per germline, CDR1 MDHEN and CDR2 SYDVKM. This CDR3 spans 16 amino acids. With 6 bases clipped from V and 1 base from J, the junction kept 7 bases outside the gene matches. The chain's CDR3 is CASSLPGQGSNQPQHF. CDR3 nucleotides: TGTGCCAGCAGCTTACCCGGACAGGGGAGCAATCAGCCCCAGCATTTT.